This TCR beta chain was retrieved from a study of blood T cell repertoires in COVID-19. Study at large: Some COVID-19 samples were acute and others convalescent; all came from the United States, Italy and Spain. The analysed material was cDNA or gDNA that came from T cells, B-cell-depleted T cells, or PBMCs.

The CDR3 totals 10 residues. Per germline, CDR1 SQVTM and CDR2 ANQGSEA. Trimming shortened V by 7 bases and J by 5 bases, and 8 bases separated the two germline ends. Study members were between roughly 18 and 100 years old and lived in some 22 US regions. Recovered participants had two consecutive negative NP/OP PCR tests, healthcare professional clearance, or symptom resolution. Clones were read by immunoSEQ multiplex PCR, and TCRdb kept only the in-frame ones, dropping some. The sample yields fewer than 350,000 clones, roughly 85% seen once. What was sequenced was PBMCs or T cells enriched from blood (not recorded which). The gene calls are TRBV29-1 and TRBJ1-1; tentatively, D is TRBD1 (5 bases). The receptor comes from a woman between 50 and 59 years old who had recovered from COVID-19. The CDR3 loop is CSGDSTEAFF. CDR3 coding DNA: TGCAGCGGCGACAGTACTGAAGCTTTCTTT.